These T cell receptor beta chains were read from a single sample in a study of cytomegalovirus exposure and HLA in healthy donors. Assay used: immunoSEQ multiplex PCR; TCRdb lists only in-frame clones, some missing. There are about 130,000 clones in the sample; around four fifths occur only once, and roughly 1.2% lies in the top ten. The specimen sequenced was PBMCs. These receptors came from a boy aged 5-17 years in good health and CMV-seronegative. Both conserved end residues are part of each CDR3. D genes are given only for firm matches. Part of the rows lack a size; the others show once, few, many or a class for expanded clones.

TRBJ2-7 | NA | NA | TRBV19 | TGTGCCAGTAGTACCTTTTCGGGAGACTACGAGCAGTACTTC | CASSTFSGDYEQYF
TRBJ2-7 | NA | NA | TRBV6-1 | TGTGCCAGCAGTGGGGGCCACGAGCAGTACTTC | CASSGGHEQYF
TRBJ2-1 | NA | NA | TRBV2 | TGTGCCAGATCCCTTAGCTCCGAGCAGTTCTTC | CARSLSSEQFF
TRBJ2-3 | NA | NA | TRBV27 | TGTGCCAGCAGTCTCCAGGCAAGCACAGATACGCAGTATTTT | CASSLQASTDTQYF
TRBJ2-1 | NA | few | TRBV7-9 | TGTGCCAGCAGCCCCCCCGGAGCCTACAATGAGCAGTTCTTC | CASSPPGAYNEQFF
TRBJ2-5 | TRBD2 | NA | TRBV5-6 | TGTGCCAGCAGCCGGAGACTAGCGGGAGGTGGAGAGACCCAGTACTTC | CASSRRLAGGGETQYF
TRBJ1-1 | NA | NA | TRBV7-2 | TGTGCCAGCAGCTTAGGCGGACAGAGGAACACTGAAGCTTTCTTT | CASSLGGQRNTEAFF
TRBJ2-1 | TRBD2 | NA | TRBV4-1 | TGCGCCAGCAGCCAACTGGGACTAGCGGGAGGAGCCTACAATGAGCAGTTCTTC | CASSQLGLAGGAYNEQFF
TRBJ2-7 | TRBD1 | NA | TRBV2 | TGTGCCAGCAATCGGAACAGGGGAACGGATGAGCAGTACTTC | CASNRNRGTDEQYF
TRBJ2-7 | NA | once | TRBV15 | TGTGCCACCAGCAGAGATAATCGCGAGCAGTACTTC | CATSRDNREQYF
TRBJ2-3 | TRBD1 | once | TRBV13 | TGTGCCACTGGACAGGGAAACACAGATACGCAGTATTTT | CATGQGNTDTQYF
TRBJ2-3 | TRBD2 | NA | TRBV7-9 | TGTGCCAGCAGCTTAGCGCAGCAAGGAGCGGGAGTAAAAACAGATACGCAGTATTTT | CASSLAQQGAGVKTDTQYF
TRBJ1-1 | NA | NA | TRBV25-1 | TGTGCCAGCAGATGGGGGGGAACGAACACTGAAGCTTTCTTT | CASRWGGTNTEAFF
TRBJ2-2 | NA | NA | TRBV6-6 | TGTGCCAGCAGTACCGAGGACAGCTACACCGGGGAGCTGTTTTTT | CASSTEDSYTGELFF
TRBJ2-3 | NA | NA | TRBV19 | TGTGCCAGTAGTAAGGGGGCTAGCGACACAGATACGCAGTATTTT | CASSKGASDTDTQYF
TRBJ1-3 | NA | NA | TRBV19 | TGTGCCAGTAGGAGACAGGCTGTTGGAAACACCATATATTTT | CASRRQAVGNTIYF
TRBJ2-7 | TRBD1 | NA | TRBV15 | TGTGCCACCAGCAGAGAGTGGGACAGGGGCGAGCAGTACTTC | CATSREWDRGEQYF
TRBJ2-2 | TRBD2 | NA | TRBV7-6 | TGTGCCAGCAGCTCCCTTCTTGGACTAGCGGGAAACACCGGGGAGCTGTTTTTT | CASSSLLGLAGNTGELFF
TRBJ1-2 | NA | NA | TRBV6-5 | TGTGCCAGCAGTTACTCGCGTCGGGGGGACTACACCTTC | CASSYSRRGDYTF
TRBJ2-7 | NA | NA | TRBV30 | TGTGCCTGGAGTTCTCTGAGCTACGAGCAGTACTTC | CAWSSLSYEQYF
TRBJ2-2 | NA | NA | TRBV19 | TGTGCCTCACAGCCGGGGGACACCGGGGAGCTGTTTTTT | CASQPGDTGELFF
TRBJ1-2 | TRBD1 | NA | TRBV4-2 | TGTGCCAGCAGCCGCGGACAGGGGGCAGGTGGCTACACCTTC | CASSRGQGAGGYTF
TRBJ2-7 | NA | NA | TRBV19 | TGTGCCAGTAGTCTTCAAGGGGCCGAGCAGTACTTC | CASSLQGAEQYF
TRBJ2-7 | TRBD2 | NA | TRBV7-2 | TGTGCCAGCAGCTTCGGGGGGTCGTACGAGCAGTACTTC | CASSFGGSYEQYF
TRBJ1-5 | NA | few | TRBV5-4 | TGTGCCAGCAGCTTGGCGGGGGGTCAGCCCCAGCATTTT | CASSLAGGQPQHF
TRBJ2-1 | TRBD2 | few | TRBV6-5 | TGTGCCAGCAGTTACTCGGGGACTAGCATCAGTGAGCAGTTCTTC | CASSYSGTSISEQFF
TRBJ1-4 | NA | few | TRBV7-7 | TGTGCCAGCAGCCTCGCGATCGGAGCGAATGAAAAACTGTTTTTT | CASSLAIGANEKLFF
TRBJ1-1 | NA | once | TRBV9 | TGTGCCAGCAGCGTCTCGGGAAACACTGAAGCTTTCTTT | CASSVSGNTEAFF
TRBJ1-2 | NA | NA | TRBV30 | TGTGCCTGGAGTGTAGAACAGGAGTACTATGGCTACACCTTC | CAWSVEQEYYGYTF
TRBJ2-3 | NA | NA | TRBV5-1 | TGCGCCAGCAGCGAAGAAAGCCCAGATACGCAGTATTTT | CASSEESPDTQYF
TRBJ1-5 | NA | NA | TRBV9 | TGTGCCAGCAGTACAGCTGATAGCAATCAGCCCCAGCATTTT | CASSTADSNQPQHF
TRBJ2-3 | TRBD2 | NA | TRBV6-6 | TGTGCCAGCAGTTATGGTAGCGGGACAGATACGCAGTATTTT | CASSYGSGTDTQYF
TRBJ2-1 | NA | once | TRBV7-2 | TGTGCCAGCAGCCGGACAGTCAGCTCCTACAATGAGCAGTTCTTC | CASSRTVSSYNEQFF
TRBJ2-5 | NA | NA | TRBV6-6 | TGTGCCAGCAGTAGGCGGACTTTTATGGGGGAGACCCAGTACTTC | CASSRRTFMGETQYF
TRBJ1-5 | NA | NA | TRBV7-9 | TGTGCCAGCAGCTTAACAGCATATCAGCCCCAGCATTTT | CASSLTAYQPQHF
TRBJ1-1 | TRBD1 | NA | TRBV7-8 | TGTGCCAGCAGCTCGGGACAGGGAGGCTCTGAAGCTTTCTTT | CASSSGQGGSEAFF
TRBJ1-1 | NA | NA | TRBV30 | TGTGCCTGGAGTACGGACAGGAACACTGAAGCTTTCTTT | CAWSTDRNTEAFF
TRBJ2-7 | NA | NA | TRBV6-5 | TGTGCCGTGGCACGGGGAGACTTCCACGAGCAGTACTTC | CAVARGDFHEQYF
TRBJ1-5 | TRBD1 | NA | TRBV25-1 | TGTGCCAGCAGTGACCCAGGACAGGGAGATCAGCCCCAGCATTTT | CASSDPGQGDQPQHF
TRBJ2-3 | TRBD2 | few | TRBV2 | TGTGCCAGCAGTGTGATTAGCGGGCTGTCAGATACGCAGTATTTT | CASSVISGLSDTQYF
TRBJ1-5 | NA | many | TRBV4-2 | TGTGCCAGCAGCCAAGTCGACGCGACAGCAAGCAATCAGCCCCAGCATTTT | CASSQVDATASNQPQHF
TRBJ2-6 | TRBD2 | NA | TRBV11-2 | TGTGCCAGCAGCTTTTTGAGCGGGGTTTTCTCTGGGGCCAACGTCCTGACTTTC | CASSFLSGVFSGANVLTF
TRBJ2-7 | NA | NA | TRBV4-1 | TGCGCCAGCAGCCTAACCCCAGGGACCTACGAGCAGTACTTC | CASSLTPGTYEQYF
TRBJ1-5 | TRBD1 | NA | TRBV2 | TGTGCCAGCCTCCCGGGACAGACATATAGCAATCAGCCCCAGCATTTT | CASLPGQTYSNQPQHF
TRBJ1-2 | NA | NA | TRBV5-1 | TGCGCCAGCAGCCCCACAGGGATTGATGGCTACACCTTC | CASSPTGIDGYTF
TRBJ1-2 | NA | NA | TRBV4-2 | TGTGCCAGCAGCCAATGGGGGGGGGCTAACTATGGCTACACCTTC | CASSQWGGANYGYTF
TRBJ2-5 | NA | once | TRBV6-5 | TGTGCCAGCAGCACAGGGGGGGGGACCCAGTACTTC | CASSTGGGTQYF
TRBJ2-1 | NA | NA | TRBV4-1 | TGCGCCAGCAGCCCCCCCCTAGGGACTGCATCCTACAATGAGCAGTTCTTC | CASSPPLGTASYNEQFF
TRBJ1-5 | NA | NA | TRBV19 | TGTGCCAGTAGTGCCGGGACAACGAATCAGCCCCAGCATTTT | CASSAGTTNQPQHF
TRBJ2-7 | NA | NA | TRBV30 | TGTGCCTGGAGTGATGGACAGTCCTACGAGCAGTACTTC | CAWSDGQSYEQYF
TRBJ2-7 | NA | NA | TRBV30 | TGTGCCTGGAGCAACGATTTAGCCTACGAGCAGTACTTC | CAWSNDLAYEQYF
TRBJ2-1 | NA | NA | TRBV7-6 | TGTGCCAGCAGCCCCTACCGGAGCTCCTACAATGAGCAGTTCTTC | CASSPYRSSYNEQFF
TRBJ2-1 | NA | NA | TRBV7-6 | TGTGCCAGCAGCTTGGGGCAAATAGAGCAGTTCTTC | CASSLGQIEQFF
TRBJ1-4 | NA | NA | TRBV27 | TGTGCCAGCAGCCAATATCCTCAGGGAAAACTGTTTTTT | CASSQYPQGKLFF
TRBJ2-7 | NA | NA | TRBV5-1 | TGCGCCAGCAGCCCCGGAGACGAGCAGTACTTC | CASSPGDEQYF